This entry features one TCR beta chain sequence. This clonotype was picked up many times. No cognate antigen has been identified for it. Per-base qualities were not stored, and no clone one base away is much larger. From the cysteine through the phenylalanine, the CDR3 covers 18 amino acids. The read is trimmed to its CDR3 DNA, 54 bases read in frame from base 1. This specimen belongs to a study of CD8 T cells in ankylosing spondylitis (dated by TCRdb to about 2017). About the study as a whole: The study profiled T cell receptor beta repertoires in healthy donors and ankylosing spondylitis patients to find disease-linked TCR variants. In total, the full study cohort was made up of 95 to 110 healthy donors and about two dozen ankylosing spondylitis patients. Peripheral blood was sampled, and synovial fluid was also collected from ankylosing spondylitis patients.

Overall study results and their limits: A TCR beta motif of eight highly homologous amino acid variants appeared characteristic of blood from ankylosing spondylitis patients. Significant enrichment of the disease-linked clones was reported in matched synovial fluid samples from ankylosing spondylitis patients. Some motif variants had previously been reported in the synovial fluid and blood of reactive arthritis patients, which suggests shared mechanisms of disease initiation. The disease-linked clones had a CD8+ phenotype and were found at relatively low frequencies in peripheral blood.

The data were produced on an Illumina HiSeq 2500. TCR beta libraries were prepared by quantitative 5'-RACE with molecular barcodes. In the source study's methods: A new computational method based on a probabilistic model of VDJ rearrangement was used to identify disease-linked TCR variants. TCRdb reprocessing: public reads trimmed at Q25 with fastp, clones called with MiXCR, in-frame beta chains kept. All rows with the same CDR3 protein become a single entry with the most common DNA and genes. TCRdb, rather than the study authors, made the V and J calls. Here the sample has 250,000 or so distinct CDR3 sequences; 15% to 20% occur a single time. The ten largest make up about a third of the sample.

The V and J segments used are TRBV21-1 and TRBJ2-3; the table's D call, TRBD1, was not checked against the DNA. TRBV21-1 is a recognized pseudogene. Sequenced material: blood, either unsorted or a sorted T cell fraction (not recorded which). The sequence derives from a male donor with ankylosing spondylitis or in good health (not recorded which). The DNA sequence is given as TGTGCCAGCAGCAAAGTCCTCCGAACCAGGGGAGGCACAGATACGCAGTATTTT. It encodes CASSKVLRTRGGTDTQYF.